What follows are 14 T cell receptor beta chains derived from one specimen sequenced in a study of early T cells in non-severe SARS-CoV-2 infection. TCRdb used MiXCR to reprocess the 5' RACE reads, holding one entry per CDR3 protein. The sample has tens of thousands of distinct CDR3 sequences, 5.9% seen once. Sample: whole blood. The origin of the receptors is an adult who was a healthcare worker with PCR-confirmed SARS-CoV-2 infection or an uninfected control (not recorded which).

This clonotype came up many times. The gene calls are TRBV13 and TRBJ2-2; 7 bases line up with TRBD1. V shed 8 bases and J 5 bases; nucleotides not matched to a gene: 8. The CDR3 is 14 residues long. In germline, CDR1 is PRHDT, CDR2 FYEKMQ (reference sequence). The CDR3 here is CASGRGSRTGELFF. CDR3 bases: TGTGCCAGCGGCAGGGGGTCAAGAACCGGGGAGCTGTTTTTT.

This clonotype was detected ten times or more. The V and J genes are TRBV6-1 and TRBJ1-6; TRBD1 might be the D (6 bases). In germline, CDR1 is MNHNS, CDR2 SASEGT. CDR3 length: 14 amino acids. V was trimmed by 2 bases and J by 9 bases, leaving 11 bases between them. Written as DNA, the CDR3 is TGTGCCAGCAGTGAAAGGACAGTCGGTTCACCCCTCCACTTT. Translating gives CASSERTVGSPLHF.

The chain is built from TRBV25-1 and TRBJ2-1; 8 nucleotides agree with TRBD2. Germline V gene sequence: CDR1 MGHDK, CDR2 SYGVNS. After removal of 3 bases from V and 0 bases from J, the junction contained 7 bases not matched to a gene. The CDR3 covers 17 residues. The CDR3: CASSDSIAGSSYNEQFF. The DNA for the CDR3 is TGTGCCAGCAGTGATTCTATAGCGGGGTCCTCCTACAATGAGCAGTTCTTC. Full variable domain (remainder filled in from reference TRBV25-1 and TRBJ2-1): EADIYQTPRYLVIGTGKKITLECSQTMGHDKMYWYQQDPGMELHLIHYSYGVNSTEKGDLSSESTVSRIRTEHFPLTLESARPSHTSQYLCASSDSIAGSSYNEQFFGPGTRLTVL.

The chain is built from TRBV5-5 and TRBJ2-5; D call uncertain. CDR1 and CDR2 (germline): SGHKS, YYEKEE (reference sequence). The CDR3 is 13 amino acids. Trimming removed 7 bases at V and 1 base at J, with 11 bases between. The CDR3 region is CASAQGSQETQYF. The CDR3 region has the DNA TGTGCCAGCGCACAAGGCAGCCAAGAGACCCAGTACTTC.

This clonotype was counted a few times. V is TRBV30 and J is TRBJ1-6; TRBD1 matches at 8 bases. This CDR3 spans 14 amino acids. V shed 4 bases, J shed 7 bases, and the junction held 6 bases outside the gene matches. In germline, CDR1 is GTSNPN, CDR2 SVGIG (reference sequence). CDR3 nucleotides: TGTGCCTGGAAAGCAGGGGGCTGGAATTCACCCCTCCACTTT. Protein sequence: CAWKAGGWNSPLHF.

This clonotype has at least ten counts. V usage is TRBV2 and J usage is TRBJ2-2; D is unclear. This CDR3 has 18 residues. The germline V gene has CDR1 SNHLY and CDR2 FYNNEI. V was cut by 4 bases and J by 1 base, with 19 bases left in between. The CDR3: CASSVWVKAAVNTGELFF. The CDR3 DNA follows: TGTGCCAGCAGTGTTTGGGTTAAGGCAGCTGTGAACACCGGGGAGCTGTTTTTT.

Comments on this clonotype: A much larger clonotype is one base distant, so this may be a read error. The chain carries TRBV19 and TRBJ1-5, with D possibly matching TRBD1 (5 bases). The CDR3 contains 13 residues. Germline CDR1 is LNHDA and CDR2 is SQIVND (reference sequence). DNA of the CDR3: TGTGCCAGTAGTGGGACCAGCAATCGGCCCCAGCATTTT. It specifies CASSGTSNRPQHF. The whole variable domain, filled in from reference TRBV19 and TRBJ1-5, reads DGGITQSPKYLFRKEGQNVTLSCEQNLNHDAMYWYRQDPGQGLRLIYYSQIVNDFQKGDIAEGYSVSREKKESFPLTVTSAQKNPTAFYLCASSGTSNRPQHFGDGTRLSIL.

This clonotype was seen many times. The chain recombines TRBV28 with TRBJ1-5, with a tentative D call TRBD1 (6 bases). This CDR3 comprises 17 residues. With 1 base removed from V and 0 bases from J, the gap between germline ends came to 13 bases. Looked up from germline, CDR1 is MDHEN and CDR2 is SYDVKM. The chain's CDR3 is CASSLSQGSGSNQPQHF. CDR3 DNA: TGTGCCAGCAGTTTATCGCAGGGGTCCGGTAGCAATCAGCCCCAGCATTTT. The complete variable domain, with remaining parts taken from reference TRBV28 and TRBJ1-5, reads DVKVTQSSRYLVKRTGEKVFLECVQDMDHENMFWYRQDPGLGLRLIYFSYDVKMKEKGDIPEGYSVSREKKERFSLILESASTNQTSMYLCASSLSQGSGSNQPQHFGDGTRLSIL.

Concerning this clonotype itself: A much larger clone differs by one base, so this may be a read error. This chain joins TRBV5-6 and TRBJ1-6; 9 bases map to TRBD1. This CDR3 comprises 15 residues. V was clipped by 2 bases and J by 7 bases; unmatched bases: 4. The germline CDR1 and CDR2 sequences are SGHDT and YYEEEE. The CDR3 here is CASSFTGGTNSPLHF. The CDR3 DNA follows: TGTGCCAGCAGCTTTACAGGGGGCACAAATTCACCCCTCCACTTT. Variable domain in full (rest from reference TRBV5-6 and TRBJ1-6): DAGVTQSPTHLIKTRGQQVTLRCSPKSGHDTVSWYQQALGQGPQFIFQYYEEEERQRGNFPDRFSGHQFPNYSSELNVNALLLGDSALYLCASSFTGGTNSPLHFGNGTRLTVT.

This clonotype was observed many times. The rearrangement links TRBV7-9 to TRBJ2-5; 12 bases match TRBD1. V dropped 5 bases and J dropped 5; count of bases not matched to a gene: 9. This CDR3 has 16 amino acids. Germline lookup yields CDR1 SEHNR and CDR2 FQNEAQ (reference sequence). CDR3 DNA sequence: TGTGCCAGCAGCCCCCTAGGGACAGGGGGCATGGAGACCCAGTACTTC. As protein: CASSPLGTGGMETQYF.

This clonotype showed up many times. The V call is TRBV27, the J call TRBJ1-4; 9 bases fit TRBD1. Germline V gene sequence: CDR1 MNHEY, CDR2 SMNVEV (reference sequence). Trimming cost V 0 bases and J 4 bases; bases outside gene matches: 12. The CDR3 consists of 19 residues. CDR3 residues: CASSLSIGTGLYDNEKLFF. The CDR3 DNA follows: TGTGCCAGCAGTTTATCGATCGGGACAGGGTTGTATGATAATGAAAAACTGTTTTTT.

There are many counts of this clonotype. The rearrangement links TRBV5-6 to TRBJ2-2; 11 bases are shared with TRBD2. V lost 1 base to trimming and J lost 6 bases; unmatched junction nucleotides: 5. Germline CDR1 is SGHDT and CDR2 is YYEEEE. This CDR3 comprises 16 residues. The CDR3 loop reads CASSLPLAGAAGELFF. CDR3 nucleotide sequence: TGTGCCAGCAGCTTGCCACTAGCGGGAGCGGCCGGGGAGCTGTTTTTT.

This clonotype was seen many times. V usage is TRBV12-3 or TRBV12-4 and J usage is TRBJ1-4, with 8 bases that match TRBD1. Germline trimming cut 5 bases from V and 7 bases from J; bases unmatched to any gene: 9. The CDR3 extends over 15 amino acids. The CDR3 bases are TGTGCCAGCAGTGGGGGACAGGAAGATATTGAAAAACTGTTTTTT. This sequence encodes CASSGGQEDIEKLFF.

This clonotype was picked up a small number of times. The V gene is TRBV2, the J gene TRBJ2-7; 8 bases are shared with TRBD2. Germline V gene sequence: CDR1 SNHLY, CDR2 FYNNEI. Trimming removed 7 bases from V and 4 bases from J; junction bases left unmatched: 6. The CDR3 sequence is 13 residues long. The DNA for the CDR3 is TGTGCCAGCACGGTCGGGAGGGCTTACGAGCAGTACTTC. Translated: CASTVGRAYEQYF.